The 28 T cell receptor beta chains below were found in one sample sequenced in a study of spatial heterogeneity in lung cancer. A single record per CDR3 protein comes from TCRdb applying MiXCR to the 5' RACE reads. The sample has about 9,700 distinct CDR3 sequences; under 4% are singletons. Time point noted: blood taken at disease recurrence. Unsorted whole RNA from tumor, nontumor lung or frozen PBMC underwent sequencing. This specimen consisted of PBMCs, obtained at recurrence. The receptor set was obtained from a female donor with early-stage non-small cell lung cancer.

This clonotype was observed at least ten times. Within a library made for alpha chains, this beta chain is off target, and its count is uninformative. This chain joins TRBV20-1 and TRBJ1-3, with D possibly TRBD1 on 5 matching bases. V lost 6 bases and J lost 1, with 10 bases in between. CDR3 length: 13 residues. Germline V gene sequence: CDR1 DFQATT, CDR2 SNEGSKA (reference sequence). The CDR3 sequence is CSAPGASGNTIYF. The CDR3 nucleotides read TGCAGTGCCCCCGGGGCATCTGGAAACACCATATATTTT.

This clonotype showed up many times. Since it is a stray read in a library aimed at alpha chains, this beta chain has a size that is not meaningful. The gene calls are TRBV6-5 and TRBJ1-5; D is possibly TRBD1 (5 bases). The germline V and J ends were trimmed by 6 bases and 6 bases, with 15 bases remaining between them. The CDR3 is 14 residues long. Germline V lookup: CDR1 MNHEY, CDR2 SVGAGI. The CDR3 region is CASSPQGPTQPQHF. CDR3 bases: TGTGCCAGCAGCCCCCAGGGTCCTACTCAGCCCCAGCATTTT.

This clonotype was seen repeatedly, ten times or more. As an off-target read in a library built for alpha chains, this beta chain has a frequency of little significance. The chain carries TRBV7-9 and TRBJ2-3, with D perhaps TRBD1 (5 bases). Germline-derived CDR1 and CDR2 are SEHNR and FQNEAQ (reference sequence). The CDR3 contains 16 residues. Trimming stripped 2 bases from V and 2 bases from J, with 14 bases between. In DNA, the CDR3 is TGTGCCAGCAGCTTATATCGTACAGGTCCCACAGATACGCAGTATTTT. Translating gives CASSLYRTGPTDTQYF.

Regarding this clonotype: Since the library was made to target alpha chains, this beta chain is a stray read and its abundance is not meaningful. The CDR3 spells CASSLRGGLGRGSAEAFF. In DNA form, the CDR3 reads TGTGCCAGCAGTTTACGGGGGGGCCTCGGAAGGGGCTCGGCTGAAGCTTTCTTT. The genes are TRBV12-3 or TRBV12-4 and TRBJ1-1; possible D gene TRBD1, 6 bases. V shed 2 bases and J shed 6 bases, with 25 bases lying between them. This CDR3 has 18 amino acids.

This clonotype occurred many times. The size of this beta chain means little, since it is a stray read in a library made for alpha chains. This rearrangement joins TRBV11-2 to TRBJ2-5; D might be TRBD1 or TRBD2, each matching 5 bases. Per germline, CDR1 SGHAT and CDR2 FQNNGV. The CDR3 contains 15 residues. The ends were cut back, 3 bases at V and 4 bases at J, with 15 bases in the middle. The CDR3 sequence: CASSFGGPKGETQYF. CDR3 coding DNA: TGTGCCAGCAGCTTTGGGGGACCCAAAGGAGAGACCCAGTACTTC. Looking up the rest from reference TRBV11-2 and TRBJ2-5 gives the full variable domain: EAGVAQSPRYKIIEKRQSVAFWCNPISGHATLYWYQQILGQGPKLLIQFQNNGVVDDSQLPKDRFSAERLKGVDSTLKIQPAKLEDSAVYLCASSFGGPKGETQYFGPGTRLLVL.

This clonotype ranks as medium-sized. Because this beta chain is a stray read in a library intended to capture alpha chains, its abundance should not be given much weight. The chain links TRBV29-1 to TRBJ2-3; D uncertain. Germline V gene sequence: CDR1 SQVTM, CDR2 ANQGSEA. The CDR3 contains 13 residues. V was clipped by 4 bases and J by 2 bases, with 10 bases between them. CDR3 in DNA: TGCAGCGTTGCGGGCAGAACCACAGATACGCAGTATTTT. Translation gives CSVAGRTTDTQYF.

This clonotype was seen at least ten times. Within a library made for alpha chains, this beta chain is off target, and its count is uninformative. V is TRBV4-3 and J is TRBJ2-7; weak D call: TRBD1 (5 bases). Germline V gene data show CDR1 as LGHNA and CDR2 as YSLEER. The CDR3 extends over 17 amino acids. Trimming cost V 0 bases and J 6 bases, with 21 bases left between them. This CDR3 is CASSQDLQGPRLSEQYF. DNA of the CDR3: TGCGCCAGCAGCCAAGATCTCCAGGGCCCCCGGCTCTCCGAGCAGTACTTC.

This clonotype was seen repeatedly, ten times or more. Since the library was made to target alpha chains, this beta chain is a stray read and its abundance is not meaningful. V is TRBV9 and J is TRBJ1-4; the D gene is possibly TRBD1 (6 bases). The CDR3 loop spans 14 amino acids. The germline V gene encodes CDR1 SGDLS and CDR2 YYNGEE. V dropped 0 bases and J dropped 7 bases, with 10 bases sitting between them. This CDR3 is CASSVDGGAEKLFF. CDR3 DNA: TGTGCCAGCAGCGTAGACGGGGGCGCTGAAAAACTGTTTTTT.

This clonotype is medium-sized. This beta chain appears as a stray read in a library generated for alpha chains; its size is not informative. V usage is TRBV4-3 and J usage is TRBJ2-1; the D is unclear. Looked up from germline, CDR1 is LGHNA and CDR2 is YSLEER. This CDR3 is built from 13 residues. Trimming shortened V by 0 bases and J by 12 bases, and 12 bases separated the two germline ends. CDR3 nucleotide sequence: TGCGCCAGCAGCCAAGAAGAAGGGTATGGGCAGTTCTTC. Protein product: CASSQEEGYGQFF.

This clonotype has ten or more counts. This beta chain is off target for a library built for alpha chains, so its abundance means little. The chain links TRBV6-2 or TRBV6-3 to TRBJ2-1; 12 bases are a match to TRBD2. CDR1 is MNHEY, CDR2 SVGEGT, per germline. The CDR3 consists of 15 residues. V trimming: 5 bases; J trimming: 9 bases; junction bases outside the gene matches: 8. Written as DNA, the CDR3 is TGTGCCAGCAGTCAACTAGCGGGGGGCCTCGGTGAGCAGTTCTTC. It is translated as CASSQLAGGLGEQFF.

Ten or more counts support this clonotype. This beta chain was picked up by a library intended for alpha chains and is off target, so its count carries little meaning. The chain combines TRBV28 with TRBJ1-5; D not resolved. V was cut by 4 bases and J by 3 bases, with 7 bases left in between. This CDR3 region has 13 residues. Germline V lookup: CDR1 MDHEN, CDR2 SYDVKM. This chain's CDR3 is CASSWADNQPQHF. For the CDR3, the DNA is TGTGCCAGCAGTTGGGCCGACAATCAGCCCCAGCATTTT.

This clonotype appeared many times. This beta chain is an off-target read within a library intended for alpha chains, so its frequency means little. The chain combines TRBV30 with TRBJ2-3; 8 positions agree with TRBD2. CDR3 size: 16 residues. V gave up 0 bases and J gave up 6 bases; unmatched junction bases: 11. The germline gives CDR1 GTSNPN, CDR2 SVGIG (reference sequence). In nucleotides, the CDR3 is TGTGCCTGGAGTGTACCCCCGGGTAGCGGGGCGGATACGCAGTATTTT. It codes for CAWSVPPGSGADTQYF.

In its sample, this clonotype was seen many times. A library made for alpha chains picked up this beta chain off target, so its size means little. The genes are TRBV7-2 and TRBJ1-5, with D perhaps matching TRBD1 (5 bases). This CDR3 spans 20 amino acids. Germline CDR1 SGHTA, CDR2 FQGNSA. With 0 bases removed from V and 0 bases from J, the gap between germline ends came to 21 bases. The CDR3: CASSLAGQLRDDGSNQPQHF. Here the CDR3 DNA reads TGTGCCAGCAGCTTAGCGGGGCAGCTAAGAGATGATGGTAGCAATCAGCCCCAGCATTTT.

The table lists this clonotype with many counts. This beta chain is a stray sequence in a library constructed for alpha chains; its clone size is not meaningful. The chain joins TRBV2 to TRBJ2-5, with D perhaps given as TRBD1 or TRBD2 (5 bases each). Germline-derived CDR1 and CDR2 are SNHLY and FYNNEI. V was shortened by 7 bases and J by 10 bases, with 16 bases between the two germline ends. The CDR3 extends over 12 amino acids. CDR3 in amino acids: CASKYGDEDQYF. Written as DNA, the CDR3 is TGTGCCAGCAAATATGGGGACGAGGACCAGTACTTC.

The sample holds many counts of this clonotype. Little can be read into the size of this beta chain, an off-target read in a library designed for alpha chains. CDR3 in DNA: TGTGCCAGCAGTGACTCGGCAGGGGGCTTCTACGAGCAGTACTTC. It codes for CASSDSAGGFYEQYF. The rearrangement links TRBV25-1 to TRBJ2-7; 8 bases line up with TRBD1. After removal of 3 bases from V and 3 bases from J, the junction contained 7 bases not matched to a gene. The germline V gene encodes CDR1 MGHDK and CDR2 SYGVNS. This CDR3 region has 15 residues.

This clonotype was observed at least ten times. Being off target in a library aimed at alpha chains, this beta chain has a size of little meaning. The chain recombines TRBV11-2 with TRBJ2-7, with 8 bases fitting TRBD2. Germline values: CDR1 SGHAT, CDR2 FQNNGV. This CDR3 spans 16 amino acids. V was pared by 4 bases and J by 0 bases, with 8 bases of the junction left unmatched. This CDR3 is CASSSPGGGLSYEQYF. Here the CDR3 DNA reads TGTGCCAGCAGCTCCCCGGGGGGGGGGCTCTCCTACGAGCAGTACTTC.

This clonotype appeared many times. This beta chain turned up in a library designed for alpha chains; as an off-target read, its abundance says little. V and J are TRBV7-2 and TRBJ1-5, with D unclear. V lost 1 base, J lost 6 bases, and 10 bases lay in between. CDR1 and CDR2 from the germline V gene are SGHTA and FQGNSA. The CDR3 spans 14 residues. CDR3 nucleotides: TGTGCCAGCAGCTTAGACCCGGTGGGTCAGCCCCAGCATTTT. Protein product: CASSLDPVGQPQHF.

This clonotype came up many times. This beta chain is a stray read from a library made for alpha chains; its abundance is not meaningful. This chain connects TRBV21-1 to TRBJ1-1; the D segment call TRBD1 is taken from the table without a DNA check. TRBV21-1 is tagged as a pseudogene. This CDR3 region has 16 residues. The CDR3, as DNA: TGTGCCAGCAGCAAACGGAGACAGGGGGCCTTTGCTGAAGCTTTCTTT. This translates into CASSKRRQGAFAEAFF.

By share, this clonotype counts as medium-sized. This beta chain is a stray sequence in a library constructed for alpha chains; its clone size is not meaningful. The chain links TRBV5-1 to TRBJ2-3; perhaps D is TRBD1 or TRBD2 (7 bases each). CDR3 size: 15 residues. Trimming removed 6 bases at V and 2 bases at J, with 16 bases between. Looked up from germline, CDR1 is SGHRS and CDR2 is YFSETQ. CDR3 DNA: TGCGCCAGCAACTCCAGGGGGGGCAACACAGATACGCAGTATTTT. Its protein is CASNSRGGNTDTQYF.

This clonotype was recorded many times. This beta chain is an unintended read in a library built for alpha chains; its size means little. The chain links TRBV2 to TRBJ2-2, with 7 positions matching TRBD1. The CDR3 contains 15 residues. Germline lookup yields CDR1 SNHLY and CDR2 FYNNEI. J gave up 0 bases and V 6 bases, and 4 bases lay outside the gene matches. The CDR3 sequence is CASREQGPNTGELFF. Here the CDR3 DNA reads TGTGCCAGCAGGGAACAGGGGCCGAACACCGGGGAGCTGTTTTTT.

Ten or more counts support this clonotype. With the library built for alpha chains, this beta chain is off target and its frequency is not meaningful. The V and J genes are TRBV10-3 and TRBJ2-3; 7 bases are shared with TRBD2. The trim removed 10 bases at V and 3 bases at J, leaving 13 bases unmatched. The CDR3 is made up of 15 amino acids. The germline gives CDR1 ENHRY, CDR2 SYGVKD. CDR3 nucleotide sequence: TGTGCCACCTCTCCCCGGGGGGTGGAGACAGATACGCAGTATTTT. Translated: CATSPRGVETDTQYF.

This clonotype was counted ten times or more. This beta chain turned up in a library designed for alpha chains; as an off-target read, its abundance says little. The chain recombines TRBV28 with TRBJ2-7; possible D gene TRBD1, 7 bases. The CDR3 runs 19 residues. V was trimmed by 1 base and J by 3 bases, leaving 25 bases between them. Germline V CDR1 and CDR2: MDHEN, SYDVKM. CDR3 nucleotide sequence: TGTGCCAGCAGTTTATCGAGTCACTGGAGGGGGCCTAACCACTACGAGCAGTACTTC. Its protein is CASSLSSHWRGPNHYEQYF.

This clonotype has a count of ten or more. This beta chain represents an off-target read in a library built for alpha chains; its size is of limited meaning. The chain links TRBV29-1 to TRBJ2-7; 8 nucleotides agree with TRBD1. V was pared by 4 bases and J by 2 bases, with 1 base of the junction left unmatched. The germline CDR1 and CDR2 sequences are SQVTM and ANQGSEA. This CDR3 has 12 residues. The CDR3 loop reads CSVGTGTYEQYF. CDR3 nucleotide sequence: TGCAGCGTTGGGACAGGGACCTACGAGCAGTACTTC.

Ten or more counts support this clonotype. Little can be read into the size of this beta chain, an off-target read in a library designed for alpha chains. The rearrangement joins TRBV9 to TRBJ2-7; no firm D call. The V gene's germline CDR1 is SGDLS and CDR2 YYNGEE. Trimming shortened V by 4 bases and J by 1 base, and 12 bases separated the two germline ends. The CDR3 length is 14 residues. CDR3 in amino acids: CASSPNLASYEQYF. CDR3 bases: TGTGCCAGCAGCCCGAATCTTGCTTCCTACGAGCAGTACTTC.

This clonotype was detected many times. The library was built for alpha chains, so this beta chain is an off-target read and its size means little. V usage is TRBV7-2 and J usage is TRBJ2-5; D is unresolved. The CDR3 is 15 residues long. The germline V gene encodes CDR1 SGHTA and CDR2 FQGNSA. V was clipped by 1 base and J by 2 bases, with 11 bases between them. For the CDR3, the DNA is TGTGCCAGCAGCTTAGTATGGGCCGATCAAGAGACCCAGTACTTC. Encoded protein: CASSLVWADQETQYF.

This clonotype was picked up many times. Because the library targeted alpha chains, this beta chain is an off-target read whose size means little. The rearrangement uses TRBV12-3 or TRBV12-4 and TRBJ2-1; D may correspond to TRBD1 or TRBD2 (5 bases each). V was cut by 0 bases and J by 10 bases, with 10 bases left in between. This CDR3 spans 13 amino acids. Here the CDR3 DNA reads TGTGCCAGCAGTTTAGCGGGACGCAGGGAGCAGTTCTTC. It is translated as CASSLAGRREQFF.

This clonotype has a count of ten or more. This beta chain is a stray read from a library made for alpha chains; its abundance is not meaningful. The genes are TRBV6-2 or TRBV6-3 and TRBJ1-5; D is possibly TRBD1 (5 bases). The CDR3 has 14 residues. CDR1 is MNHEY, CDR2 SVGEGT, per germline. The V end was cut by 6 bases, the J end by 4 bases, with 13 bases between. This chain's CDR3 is CASSRALGNQPQHF. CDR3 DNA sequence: TGTGCCAGCAGCAGGGCTCTGGGGAATCAGCCCCAGCATTTT.

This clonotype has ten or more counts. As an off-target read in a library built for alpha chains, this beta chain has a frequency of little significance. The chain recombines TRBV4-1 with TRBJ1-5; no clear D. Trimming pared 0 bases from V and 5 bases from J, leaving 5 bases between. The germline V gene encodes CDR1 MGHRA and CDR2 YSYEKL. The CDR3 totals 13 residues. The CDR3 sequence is CASSQEVDQPQHF. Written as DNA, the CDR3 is TGCGCCAGCAGCCAAGAAGTAGATCAGCCCCAGCATTTT.